These T cell receptor beta chains were read from a single sample in a study of T cells after yellow fever vaccination. TCRdb ran MiXCR on the 5' RACE reads and lists one entry per CDR3 protein. The sample lists about 340,000 distinct CDR3 sequences, 4% occurring once. The input for sequencing was PBMCs, taken 5 days after the yellow fever booster vaccination. The source of these receptors is a man between 18 and 35 years old who received the YFV17D yellow fever vaccine. Each CDR3 is given with its conserved first and last residue.

v_call: TRBV4-1
cdr3_aa: CASSLRDSFNQPQHF

v_call: TRBV5-1
cdr3_aa: CASSSTGGINTEAFF

v_call: TRBV20-1
cdr3_aa: CSARVTGPVTEAFF

v_call: TRBV9
cdr3_aa: CASSVEWVVGELFF

v_call: TRBV5-1
cdr3_aa: CASSLAAGGETQYF

v_call: TRBV7-9
cdr3_aa: CASSLAPGEGYTF

v_call: TRBV4-3
cdr3_aa: CASSQDGRTMNSPLHF

v_call: TRBV12-5
cdr3_aa: CASGLVRGLAGGRTNTGELFF

v_call: TRBV20-1
cdr3_aa: CSARSDRTDTQYF

v_call: TRBV10-3
cdr3_aa: CAISEFRTGGFRELFF

v_call: TRBV6-2/TRBV6-3
cdr3_aa: CASSYGGGGNQPQHF

v_call: TRBV13
cdr3_aa: CASSSAGSKGTFF

v_call: TRBV12-3/TRBV12-4
cdr3_aa: CASNWGLSSQPQHF

v_call: TRBV27
cdr3_aa: CANLTTRPPPGELFF

v_call: TRBV11-1
cdr3_aa: CASTQTENYEQYF

v_call: TRBV6-5
cdr3_aa: CASSPWTGTGANVLTF

v_call: TRBV4-1
cdr3_aa: CASSLNRAPDTQYF

v_call: TRBV20-1
cdr3_aa: CSARLGGGYEQYF

v_call: TRBV7-2
cdr3_aa: CASSFVDGETQYF

v_call: TRBV5-1
cdr3_aa: CASSSLPPPAGPNQPQHF

v_call: TRBV19
cdr3_aa: CASSVDRGTNQPQHF

v_call: TRBV5-1
cdr3_aa: CASSLGTVNEQYF

v_call: TRBV10-3
cdr3_aa: CAIRGGGRQSPLHF

v_call: TRBV5-1
cdr3_aa: CASSLATGARGNTEAFF

v_call: TRBV4-2
cdr3_aa: CASSQEAAYSYEQYF

v_call: TRBV7-3
cdr3_aa: CASSAHRGWLGTEAFF

v_call: TRBV5-1
cdr3_aa: CASSHLGQGNTEAFF

v_call: TRBV6-2/TRBV6-3
cdr3_aa: CASSYTGRGTIQYF

v_call: TRBV12-3/TRBV12-4
cdr3_aa: CASSFSSGETQYF

v_call: TRBV20-1
cdr3_aa: CSARRGGFNQPQHF

v_call: TRBV4-3
cdr3_aa: CASSQDRGRGSLHF

v_call: TRBV5-4
cdr3_aa: CASSRTGINYGYTF

v_call: TRBV6-4
cdr3_aa: CASSAGQGIQPQHF

v_call: TRBV27
cdr3_aa: CASSLFSGMETQYF

v_call: TRBV5-6
cdr3_aa: CASSLKDSAGYTF

v_call: TRBV4-3
cdr3_aa: CASSQEAGFIYGYTF

v_call: TRBV29-1
cdr3_aa: CSVEEGSQETQYF

v_call: TRBV29-1
cdr3_aa: CSVNTDRGYEQYF

v_call: TRBV7-9
cdr3_aa: CASSPWGGTPYF

v_call: TRBV12-3/TRBV12-4
cdr3_aa: CASSLVQETQYF

v_call: TRBV10-3
cdr3_aa: CAISTPGGDTQYF

v_call: TRBV7-2
cdr3_aa: CASSLASGGVGYNEQFF

v_call: TRBV6-2/TRBV6-3
cdr3_aa: CASSHSGRAAKETQYF

v_call: TRBV11-2
cdr3_aa: CASSRDRRTSPLHF

v_call: TRBV6-2/TRBV6-3
cdr3_aa: CASSNEGGYTEAFF

v_call: TRBV7-2
cdr3_aa: CASSPPGAGVIETQYF

v_call: TRBV7-2
cdr3_aa: CASGLGVGLPFWDGYTF

v_call: TRBV20-1
cdr3_aa: CSARETSGSDTQYF

v_call: TRBV7-8
cdr3_aa: CASSLVILSSYNEQFF

v_call: TRBV4-3
cdr3_aa: CASSQVPGGSGYGYTF

v_call: TRBV7-3
cdr3_aa: CASSLPNGNTIYF

v_call: TRBV20-1
cdr3_aa: CSAIRDKLSNQPQHF

v_call: TRBV9
cdr3_aa: CASSPLWASGGSSYNEQFF

v_call: TRBV20-1
cdr3_aa: CSLAGGRSSYNEQFF

v_call: TRBV21-1
cdr3_aa: CASDIGTAEFSGNTIYF

v_call: TRBV28
cdr3_aa: CASSLPLATTGELFF

v_call: TRBV7-2
cdr3_aa: CASSSWGRGPSTDTQYF

v_call: TRBV9
cdr3_aa: CASSKRAGNTEAFF

v_call: TRBV15
cdr3_aa: CATSRDPGVNTEAFF